This T cell receptor beta chain was sequenced during a study of T cell repertoires in cytomegalovirus infection. This CDR3 is built from 15 residues. Looked up from germline, CDR1 is MNHEY and CDR2 is SVGAGI. V shed 0 bases and J 2 bases; nucleotides not matched to a gene: 4. This clonotype was observed a few times. What it binds is not known. Study-wide results and limits: Cumulated frequencies of public TCR beta families served to identify carriers of CMV plus the relevant HLA.

TCRdb re-analysed the reads in MiXCR, keeping a single row per CDR3 protein. The data hold 560,000 or so distinct CDR3 sequences, with approximately 15% observed a single time. The TCR was taken from a human donor in good health (CMV status not recorded). Some clones in this sample may be carry-over from other donors' samples. The chain uses TRBV6-5 and TRBJ2-7; 7 bases agree with TRBD1. The sample comprised CD8+ T cells from PBMCs. CDR3 amino acids: CASSYSGTATYEQYF. CDR3 nucleotide sequence: TGTGCCAGCAGTTACTCTGGGACAGCCACCTACGAGCAGTACTTC.